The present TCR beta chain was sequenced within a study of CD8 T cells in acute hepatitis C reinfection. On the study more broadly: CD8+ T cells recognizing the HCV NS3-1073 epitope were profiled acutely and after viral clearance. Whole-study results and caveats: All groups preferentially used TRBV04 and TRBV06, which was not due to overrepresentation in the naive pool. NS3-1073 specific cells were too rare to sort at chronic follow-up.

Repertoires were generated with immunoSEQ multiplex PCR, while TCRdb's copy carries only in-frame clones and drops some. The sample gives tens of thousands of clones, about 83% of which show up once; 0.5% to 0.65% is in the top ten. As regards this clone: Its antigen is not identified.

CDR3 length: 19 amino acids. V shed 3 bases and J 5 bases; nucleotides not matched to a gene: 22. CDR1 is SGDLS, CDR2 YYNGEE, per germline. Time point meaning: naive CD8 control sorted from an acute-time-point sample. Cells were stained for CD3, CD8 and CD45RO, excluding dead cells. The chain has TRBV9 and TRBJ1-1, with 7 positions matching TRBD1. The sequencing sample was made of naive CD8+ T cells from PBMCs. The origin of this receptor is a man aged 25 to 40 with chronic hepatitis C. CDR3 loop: CASSAQSFQGAGGNTEAFF. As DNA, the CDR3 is TGTGCCAGCAGCGCCCAATCTTTCCAGGGAGCAGGGGGGAATACTGAAGCTTTCTTT.